The clone carrying this TCR beta chain has just one count. The V gene's germline CDR1 is ENHRY and CDR2 SYGVKD. V shed 0 bases and J shed 0 bases, with 8 bases lying between them. The CDR3 extends over 15 amino acids. These data originate in a study of blood T cell repertoires in COVID-19. Which cohort a participant joined came from the clinical history participants gave. What the recovered Cohort 3 donors had was two negative PCRs, clearance, or symptom resolution. Profiled with immunoSEQ multiplex PCR; TCRdb holds only in-frame clones, not every one. Among about 480,000 clones listed, approximately 88% were seen once.

The receptor was isolated from a woman between 35 and 50 years old who had recovered from COVID-19. Material: PBMCs or T cells enriched from blood (not recorded which). The V gene is TRBV10-3, the J gene TRBJ1-1; tentatively, D is TRBD1 (5 bases). CDR3: CAISESQGMNTEAFF. Here the CDR3 DNA reads TGTGCCATCAGTGAGTCGCAGGGAATGAACACTGAAGCTTTCTTT.